These 4 T cell receptor beta chains originate from one sample sequenced in a study of cytomegalovirus exposure and HLA in healthy donors. It was with 60 Vbeta and 13 Jbeta primers that the PCR ran. Clones were read by immunoSEQ multiplex PCR, and TCRdb kept only the in-frame ones, dropping some. The data contain over 150,000 clones, roughly 80% of them singletons. The source material was PBMCs. The receptor source for this set is a man aged 25-45 years in good health and CMV-seropositive.

A few counts support this clone. The V call is TRBV28, the J call TRBJ1-2; D is unclear. Germline V gene sequence: CDR1 MDHEN, CDR2 SYDVKM. This CDR3 contains 12 residues. The ends were cut back, 5 bases at V and 5 bases at J, with 9 bases in the middle. The CDR3 sequence: CASSPGLYGYTF. The CDR3 DNA reads TGTGCCAGCAGTCCTGGACTTTATGGCTACACCTTC.

The chain links TRBV27 to TRBJ2-4, with D tentatively TRBD1 (5 bases). Germline loops: CDR1 MNHEY, CDR2 SMNVEV (reference sequence). The V and J ends lost 2 bases and 4 bases respectively, with 12 bases between them. The CDR3 covers 15 residues. The CDR3 spells CASSLSVRGKNIQYF. The DNA for the CDR3 is TGTGCCAGCAGTTTAAGCGTTAGGGGAAAAAACATTCAGTACTTC.

The chain links TRBV6-1 to TRBJ2-7, with TRBD1 as a possible D gene (6 bases). With 7 bases removed from V and 0 bases from J, the gap between germline ends came to 13 bases. The CDR3 runs 14 residues. From germline, CDR1 is MNHNS and CDR2 SASEGT. This CDR3 is CASTGTFSSYEQYF. The DNA of the CDR3 is TGTGCCAGCACCGGGACATTCAGCTCCTACGAGCAGTACTTC.

This chain links TRBV2 with TRBJ1-1; D remains ambiguous. Germline V gene lookup returns CDR1 SNHLY and CDR2 FYNNEI. Between the trimmed V and J ends, which lost 4 bases and 5 bases, there was a span of 14 bases. This CDR3 has 14 amino acids. The CDR3 spells CASSVARQRTEAFF. Written as DNA, the CDR3 is TGTGCCAGCAGTGTCGCCAGACAAAGGACTGAAGCTTTCTTT.